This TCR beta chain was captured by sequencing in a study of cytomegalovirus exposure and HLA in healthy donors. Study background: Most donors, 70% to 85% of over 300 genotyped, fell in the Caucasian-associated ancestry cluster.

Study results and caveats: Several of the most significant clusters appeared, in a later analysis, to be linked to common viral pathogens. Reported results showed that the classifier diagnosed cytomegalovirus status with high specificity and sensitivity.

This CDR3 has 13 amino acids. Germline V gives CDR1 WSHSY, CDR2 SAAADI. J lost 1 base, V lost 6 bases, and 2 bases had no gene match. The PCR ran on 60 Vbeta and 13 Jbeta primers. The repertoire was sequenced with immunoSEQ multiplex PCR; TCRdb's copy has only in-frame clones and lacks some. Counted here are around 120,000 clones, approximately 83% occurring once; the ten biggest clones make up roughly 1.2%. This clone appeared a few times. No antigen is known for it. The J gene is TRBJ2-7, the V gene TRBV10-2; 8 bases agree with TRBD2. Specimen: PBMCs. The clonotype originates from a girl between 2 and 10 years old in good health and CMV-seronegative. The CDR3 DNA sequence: TGCGCCAGCAGCCAGCGGGGGTCCTACGAGCAGTACTTC. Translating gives CASSQRGSYEQYF.